This T cell receptor (beta chain) was captured in a study of T cells of healthy individuals. TCRdb reprocessed the 5' RACE reads via MiXCR and lists one record per CDR3 protein. The sample carries 65,000 to 95,000 distinct CDR3 sequences, approximately 4.7% recorded once. There are 15 residues in the CDR3. V lost 0 bases, J lost 6 bases, and 14 bases lay in between. Germline V gene data show CDR1 as MGHRA and CDR2 as YSYEKL. At least ten counts were recorded for this clonotype. The rearrangement joins TRBV4-1 to TRBJ1-1; D is unresolved. The source of this sequence is a female donor in good health. The chain's CDR3 is CASSQDYTIKAEAFF. Here the CDR3 DNA reads TGCGCCAGCAGCCAAGATTATACGATCAAGGCTGAAGCTTTCTTT.